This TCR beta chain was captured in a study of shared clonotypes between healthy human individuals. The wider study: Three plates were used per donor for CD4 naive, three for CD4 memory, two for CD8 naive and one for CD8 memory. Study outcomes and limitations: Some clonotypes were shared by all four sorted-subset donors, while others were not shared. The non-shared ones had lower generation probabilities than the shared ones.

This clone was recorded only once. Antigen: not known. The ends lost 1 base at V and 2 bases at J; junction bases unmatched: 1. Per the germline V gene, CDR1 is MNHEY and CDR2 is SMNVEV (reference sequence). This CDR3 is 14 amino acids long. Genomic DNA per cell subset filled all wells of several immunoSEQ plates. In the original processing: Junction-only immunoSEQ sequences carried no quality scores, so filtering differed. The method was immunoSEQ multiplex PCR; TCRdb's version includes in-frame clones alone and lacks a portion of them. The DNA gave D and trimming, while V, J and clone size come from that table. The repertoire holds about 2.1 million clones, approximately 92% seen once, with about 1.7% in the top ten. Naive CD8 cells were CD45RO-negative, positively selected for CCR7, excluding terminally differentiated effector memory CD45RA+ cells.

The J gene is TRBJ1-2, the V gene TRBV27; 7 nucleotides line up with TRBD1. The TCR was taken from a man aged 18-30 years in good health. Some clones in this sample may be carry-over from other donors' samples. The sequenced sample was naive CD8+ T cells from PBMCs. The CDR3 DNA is TGTGCCAGCAGTTTATGGGGACAGAACTATGGCTACACCTTC. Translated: CASSLWGQNYGYTF.